The 20 T cell receptor beta chains reported below all come from one sample, sequenced in a study of beta chain features in type 1 diabetes. Reverse transcription of all isolated RNA meant that expressed TCRB transcripts were sequenced. The data were produced by immunoSEQ multiplex PCR, yet TCRdb's version contains in-frame clones alone and is incomplete. The sample records approximately 120,000 clones, 40% being singletons. The sequenced material came from stem cell memory CD4+ T cells from blood. The receptors were sampled from a woman younger than 35 in good health.

The chain links TRBV28 to TRBJ1-5, with D tentatively TRBD1 (5 bases). From germline, CDR1 is MDHEN and CDR2 SYDVKM. The CDR3 runs to 15 residues. V lost 3 bases and J lost 0, with 9 bases in between. This CDR3 reads CASSFRGRSNQPQHF. For the CDR3, the DNA is TGTGCCAGCAGTTTTAGGGGTCGTAGCAATCAGCCCCAGCATTTT.

V and J are TRBV27 and TRBJ2-1; a weak D match, TRBD1 (6 bases). V lost 2 bases and J 6 bases, leaving 20 bases between the germline ends. This CDR3 is 17 amino acids long. Germline V gene data show CDR1 as MNHEY and CDR2 as SMNVEV (reference sequence). This CDR3 reads CASSLGVQGRLGNEQFF. Written as DNA, the CDR3 is TGTGCCAGCAGTTTAGGAGTACAGGGCAGACTGGGCAATGAGCAGTTCTTC.

The rearrangement uses TRBV18 and TRBJ1-1; perhaps TRBD1 as D (6 bases). The CDR3 extends over 15 amino acids. CDR1 and CDR2 from the germline V gene are KGHSH and LQKENI. The V end lost 5 bases, the J end lost 3 bases, and 16 bases lay between the germline ends. The CDR3 loop is CASSSVRGWHTEAFF. The CDR3 region has the DNA TGTGCCAGCTCATCCGTCAGGGGATGGCACACTGAAGCTTTCTTT.

This clone was detected a few times. The rearrangement uses TRBV9 and TRBJ2-2, with TRBD2 identical over 10 bases. Trimming cost V 4 bases and J 6 bases; bases outside gene matches: 6. Germline CDR1 SGDLS, CDR2 YYNGEE. The CDR3 length is 15 residues. CDR3 region: CASSSSGGVPGELFF. CDR3 in DNA: TGTGCCAGCAGCTCGAGCGGGGGGGTCCCCGGGGAGCTGTTTTTT.

This chain links TRBV6-5 with TRBJ2-1; D may be TRBD2 (6 bases). This CDR3 comprises 14 residues. CDR1 and CDR2 (germline): MNHEY, SVGAGI. Trimming removed 0 bases from V and 4 bases from J, with 7 bases in between. The CDR3 region has the DNA TGTGCCAGCAGTTACTCGGGAGGTTACAATGAGCAGTTCTTC. It yields the protein CASSYSGGYNEQFF.

V usage is TRBV14 and J usage is TRBJ2-2; 7 nucleotides align to TRBD2. Looked up from germline, CDR1 is SGHDN and CDR2 is FVKESK. V trimming: 4 bases; J trimming: 4 bases; junction bases outside the gene matches: 9. The CDR3 runs 16 residues. CDR3 sequence: CASSPLRDYRTGELFF. The CDR3 DNA sequence: TGTGCCAGCAGCCCCCTCCGGGACTATCGCACCGGGGAGCTGTTTTTT.

This chain joins TRBV7-2 and TRBJ2-1; D is uncertain. The CDR3 loop spans 15 amino acids. V lost 1 base, J lost 1 base, and 8 bases lay in between. The germline gives CDR1 SGHTA, CDR2 FQGNSA. DNA for the CDR3: TGTGCCAGCAGCTTAGGTGGCGGTTCCTACAATGAGCAGTTCTTC. It specifies CASSLGGGSYNEQFF.

This clone was seen more than once but under ten times. The chain has TRBV7-2 and TRBJ1-5; D not certain. V lost 3 bases and J 6 bases, leaving 9 bases between the germline ends. CDR1 SGHTA and CDR2 FQGNSA come from the germline V gene. The length of the CDR3 is 13 residues. CDR3 in DNA: TGTGCCAGCAGCTTGCGGGAAACTCAGCCCCAGCATTTT. Its protein is CASSLRETQPQHF.

The chain is built from TRBV27 and TRBJ2-1; possibly TRBD2 for D (6 bases). Germline lookup yields CDR1 MNHEY and CDR2 SMNVEV (reference sequence). The CDR3 totals 13 residues. Trimming cost V 3 bases and J 10 bases, with 13 bases left between them. The CDR3 nucleotides read TGTGCCAGCAGTTTCTACAGCGGGTTGGAGCAGTTCTTC. Residues: CASSFYSGLEQFF.

The chain has TRBV4-2 and TRBJ1-2, with unresolved D. CDR3 size: 13 residues. The ends were cut back, 4 bases at V and 8 bases at J, with 14 bases in the middle. Germline-derived CDR1 and CDR2 are LGHNA and YNFKEQ. The CDR3 region is CASSLPGSAGYTF. The CDR3 DNA follows: TGTGCCAGCAGCCTTCCGGGGAGCGCCGGCTACACCTTC.

This clone was seen a handful of times. The chain combines TRBV6-6 with TRBJ2-7, with 7 nucleotides matching TRBD2. V lost 2 bases, J lost 4 bases, and 5 bases stayed unmatched. CDR3 size: 14 residues. The V gene's germline CDR1 is MNHNY and CDR2 SVGAGI (reference sequence). The CDR3 reads CASSYSLAVYEQYF. The CDR3 DNA follows: TGTGCCAGCAGTTACAGCCTAGCGGTATACGAGCAGTACTTC.

This clone was found a few times. The V and J genes are TRBV5-1 and TRBJ2-2; D possibly corresponds to TRBD2 (6 bases). Germline loops: CDR1 SGHRS, CDR2 YFSETQ. The V gene lost 0 bases and the J gene lost 6 bases, with 12 bases spanning the gap. CDR3 length: 15 residues. The CDR3 region has the DNA TGCGCCAGCAGCTTGGGTCGGGAGCCGCCCGGGGAGCTGTTTTTT. Its translation is CASSLGREPPGELFF.

The rearrangement uses TRBV18 and TRBJ2-7, with 11 bases matching TRBD2. This CDR3 region has 16 residues. The germline V gene encodes CDR1 KGHSH and CDR2 LQKENI. Trimming took 3 bases from V and 0 from J; bases not matched to a gene: 4. The CDR3 is CASSPTSGSFSYEQYF. The CDR3 bases are TGTGCCAGCTCACCCACTAGCGGGAGCTTCTCCTACGAGCAGTACTTC.

CDR3 sequence reads: CASSQRDSRTEKLFF. CDR3 nucleotide sequence: TGTGCCAGCAGCCAACGGGACTCACGGACTGAAAAACTGTTTTTT. This chain uses TRBV7-8 with TRBJ1-4, with a tentative D call TRBD1 (5 bases). Germline V gene data show CDR1 as SGHVS and CDR2 as FQNEAQ. CDR3 length equals 15 residues. V was clipped by 5 bases and J by 7 bases, with 17 bases between them.

A few counts support this clone. The rearrangement joins TRBV19 to TRBJ1-5; possibly TRBD1 for D (6 bases). CDR3 size: 12 residues. Trimming pared 6 bases from V and 11 bases from J, leaving 14 bases between. The germline V gene has CDR1 LNHDA and CDR2 SQIVND (reference sequence). DNA for the CDR3: TGTGCCAGTAGCCAACGAGGACAGTCCCAGCATTTT. Its protein is CASSQRGQSQHF.

This clone was detected only a few times. The chain joins TRBV14 to TRBJ2-1; 9 nucleotides match TRBD2. The CDR3 is made up of 19 amino acids. Germline loops: CDR1 SGHDN, CDR2 FVKESK. Trimming removed 1 base from V and 2 bases from J; junction bases left unmatched: 12. CDR3 bases: TGTGCCAGCAGCCAAGGCGGAAGGGGCCTAGCGGGACCCTACAATGAGCAGTTCTTC. This translates into CASSQGGRGLAGPYNEQFF.

This chain connects TRBV7-2 to TRBJ2-1; 8 bases align to TRBD2. V shed 2 bases and J 9 bases; nucleotides not matched to a gene: 12. Germline V CDR1 and CDR2: SGHTA, FQGNSA. The CDR3 totals 16 residues. CDR3 in amino acids: CASSLSGGAPSVEQFF. CDR3 bases: TGTGCCAGCAGCTTAAGCGGGGGCGCACCATCGGTTGAGCAGTTCTTC.

This chain uses TRBV2 with TRBJ2-3, with D possibly TRBD1 on 6 matching bases. Trimming removed 2 bases from V and 2 bases from J, with 11 bases in between. This CDR3 is 15 amino acids long. Looked up from germline, CDR1 is SNHLY and CDR2 is FYNNEI. The CDR3 here is CASSERGNPTDTQYF. DNA of the CDR3: TGTGCCAGCAGTGAAAGGGGGAATCCCACAGATACGCAGTATTTT.

The chain has TRBV13 and TRBJ1-5, with TRBD1 identical over 12 bases. The length of the CDR3 is 17 residues. CDR1 is PRHDT, CDR2 FYEKMQ, per germline (reference sequence). Trimming at V came to 7 bases and at J to 4 bases, leaving 11 bases not matched to a gene. CDR3 sequence (DNA): TGTGCCAGCACCGGGACAGGGGGCGATCCTAAAAATCAGCCCCAGCATTTT. As protein: CASTGTGGDPKNQPQHF.

This clone was picked up a small number of times. This chain connects TRBV4-1 to TRBJ2-1; TRBD2 aligns across 11 bases. The CDR3 contains 20 residues. V lost 0 bases to trimming and J lost 4 bases; unmatched junction nucleotides: 14. Germline values: CDR1 MGHRA, CDR2 YSYEKL. The CDR3 DNA sequence: TGCGCCAGCAGCCAAGATCGGGCTAGCGGGAGGATCAACTGTTACAATGAGCAGTTCTTC. Amino acids: CASSQDRASGRINCYNEQFF.